A selection of T cell receptor beta chains follows, all from one sample in a study of shared clonotypes between healthy human individuals. Using immunoSEQ multiplex PCR, the repertoire was profiled, and TCRdb retains in-frame clones only, with some absent. The sample consists of millions of clones, 95% of them appearing once. The sequencing input was naive CD4+ T cells sorted from blood. The source is a man aged 18-30 years in good health. Each CDR3 is given with its conserved first and last residue. The D gene is left open where the match is weak. Where a row states a size, it is once, few, many or the class of an expanded clone; other rows omit it.

d_gene: TRBD1
j_gene: TRBJ1-5
v_gene: TRBV28
abundance: few
CDR3nt: TGTGCCAGCAACCAGTGGGGACAGGTTATACAGCCCCAGCATTTT
CDR3aa: CASNQWGQVIQPQHF

d_gene: TRBD1
j_gene: TRBJ1-1
v_gene: TRBV5-6
abundance: -
CDR3nt: TGTGCCAGCAGCTTGGCAAATCAGTGGGACAGAGAACGAGAAGCTTTCTTT
CDR3aa: CASSLANQWDREREAFF

d_gene: TRBD2
j_gene: TRBJ2-1
v_gene: TRBV5-1
abundance: -
CDR3nt: TGCGCCAGCAGCTTGGGAGGGACGGGAGGTTACGATGAGCAGTTCTTC
CDR3aa: CASSLGGTGGYDEQFF

d_gene: -
j_gene: TRBJ2-7
v_gene: TRBV10-3
abundance: -
CDR3nt: TGTGCCATCAGGGACAGTATGACAACCTACGAGCAGTACTTC
CDR3aa: CAIRDSMTTYEQYF

d_gene: -
j_gene: TRBJ1-6
v_gene: TRBV9
abundance: -
CDR3nt: TGTGCCAGCAGCGAGGGAGGTGAGGGTAATTCACCCCTCCACTTT
CDR3aa: CASSEGGEGNSPLHF

d_gene: -
j_gene: TRBJ1-3
v_gene: TRBV2
abundance: -
CDR3nt: TGTGCCAGCAGGCCGGATGGAAACACCATATATTTT
CDR3aa: CASRPDGNTIYF

d_gene: -
j_gene: TRBJ1-1
v_gene: TRBV5-1
abundance: -
CDR3nt: TGCGCCAGCAGCTTGACCCCTGACAGAACGAACACTGAAGCTTTCTTT
CDR3aa: CASSLTPDRTNTEAFF

d_gene: -
j_gene: TRBJ1-3
v_gene: TRBV15
abundance: -
CDR3nt: TGTGCCACCAGCAGAGATCTGACAGCTGGAAACACCATATATTTT
CDR3aa: CATSRDLTAGNTIYF

d_gene: -
j_gene: TRBJ2-2
v_gene: TRBV4-1
abundance: -
CDR3nt: TGCGCCAGCAGCCAAGAGAGCGGGACAGCGAACACCGGGGAGCTGTTTTTT
CDR3aa: CASSQESGTANTGELFF

d_gene: -
j_gene: TRBJ1-1
v_gene: TRBV29-1
abundance: -
CDR3nt: TGCAGCGTTGCGGGAGGGACGGCTTTCTTT
CDR3aa: CSVAGGTAFF

d_gene: -
j_gene: TRBJ2-7
v_gene: TRBV18
abundance: -
CDR3nt: TGTGCCAGCTCACCACCGGTTCAGGACGAGCAGTACTTC
CDR3aa: CASSPPVQDEQYF

d_gene: -
j_gene: TRBJ2-3
v_gene: TRBV28
abundance: -
CDR3nt: TGTGCCAGCAGTTTCCGTCAGGGGCACACAGATACGCAGTATTTT
CDR3aa: CASSFRQGHTDTQYF

d_gene: -
j_gene: TRBJ2-7
v_gene: TRBV5-1
abundance: -
CDR3nt: TGCGCCAGCAGCTTGGGTGGGGGTGACGAGCAGTACTTC
CDR3aa: CASSLGGGDEQYF

d_gene: -
j_gene: TRBJ1-2
v_gene: TRBV28
abundance: -
CDR3nt: TGTGCCAGCAGTTTATCCTCCGTCAGGGTAGGATATGGCTACACCTTC
CDR3aa: CASSLSSVRVGYGYTF

d_gene: -
j_gene: TRBJ2-3
v_gene: TRBV7-2
abundance: -
CDR3nt: TGTGCCAGCAGCTTTTCCGGAGCCGTTCCAGATACGCAGTATTTT
CDR3aa: CASSFSGAVPDTQYF

d_gene: TRBD1
j_gene: TRBJ2-7
v_gene: TRBV15
abundance: -
CDR3nt: TGTGCCACCAGCAGAGATTTGGGACAGGGGATGTACGAGCAGTACTTC
CDR3aa: CATSRDLGQGMYEQYF

d_gene: TRBD1
j_gene: TRBJ2-1
v_gene: TRBV5-1
abundance: -
CDR3nt: TGCGCCAGCAGCTTGCGACAGGGTGGGGACAATGAGCAGTTCTTC
CDR3aa: CASSLRQGGDNEQFF

d_gene: -
j_gene: TRBJ1-1
v_gene: TRBV30
abundance: -
CDR3nt: TGTGCCGGGAATCTACAGGTATACACTGAAGCTTTCTTT
CDR3aa: CAGNLQVYTEAFF

d_gene: TRBD1
j_gene: TRBJ2-5
v_gene: TRBV2
abundance: -
CDR3nt: TGTGCCAGCAGTGAGCAGGGGGTGGAGACCCAGTACTTC
CDR3aa: CASSEQGVETQYF

d_gene: -
j_gene: TRBJ1-2
v_gene: TRBV6-1
abundance: -
CDR3nt: TGTGCCAGCAGCCGGGACTTCTATGGCTACACCTTC
CDR3aa: CASSRDFYGYTF

d_gene: TRBD1
j_gene: TRBJ2-1
v_gene: TRBV7-7
abundance: -
CDR3nt: TGTGCTAGCAGCCAGGACAGGGGGAATGAGCAGTTCTTC
CDR3aa: CASSQDRGNEQFF